This T cell receptor (beta chain) was profiled in a study of blood T cell repertoires in COVID-19. Overall study context: The analysed material was cDNA or gDNA that came from T cells, B-cell-depleted T cells, or PBMCs.

In the authors' workflow: Amplified reference gene primers provided the basis for estimating nucleated cell counts. Produced via immunoSEQ multiplex PCR; TCRdb's table is partial and in-frame only. The DNA gave D and trimming, while V, J and clone size come from that table. The sample includes over 85,000 clones, roughly 88% of them seen just once. The receptor's source is a man in his 60s with acute or convalescent COVID-19. Specimen: peripheral blood.

CDR3 nucleotides: TGTGCCAGCAGTTTATCGACCCTGTACCGGGGTAGCGGAGCTAACTATGGCTACACCTTC. Translation gives CASSLSTLYRGSGANYGYTF. The V and J genes are TRBV27 and TRBJ1-2; unclear D gene. The V end lost 0 bases, the J end lost 0 bases, and 23 bases lay between the germline ends. This CDR3 spans 20 amino acids. Germline CDR1 is MNHEY and CDR2 is SMNVEV (reference sequence).